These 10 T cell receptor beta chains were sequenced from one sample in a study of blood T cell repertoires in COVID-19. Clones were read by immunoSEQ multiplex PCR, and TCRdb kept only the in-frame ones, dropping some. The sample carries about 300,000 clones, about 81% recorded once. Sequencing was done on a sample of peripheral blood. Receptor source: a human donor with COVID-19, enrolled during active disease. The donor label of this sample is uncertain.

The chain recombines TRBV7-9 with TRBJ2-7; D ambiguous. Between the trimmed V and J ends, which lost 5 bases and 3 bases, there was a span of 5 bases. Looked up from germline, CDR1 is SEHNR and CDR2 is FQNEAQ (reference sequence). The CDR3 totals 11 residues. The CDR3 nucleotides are TGTGCCAGCAGCGTCGTCTACGAGCAGTACTTC. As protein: CASSVVYEQYF.

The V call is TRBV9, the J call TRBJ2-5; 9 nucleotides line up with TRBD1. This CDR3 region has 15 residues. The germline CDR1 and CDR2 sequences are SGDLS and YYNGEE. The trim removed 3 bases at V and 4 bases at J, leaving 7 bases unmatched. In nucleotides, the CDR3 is TGTGCCAGCAGCGCCGCCGACAGGGGGAGAGAGACCCAGTACTTC. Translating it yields CASSAADRGRETQYF.

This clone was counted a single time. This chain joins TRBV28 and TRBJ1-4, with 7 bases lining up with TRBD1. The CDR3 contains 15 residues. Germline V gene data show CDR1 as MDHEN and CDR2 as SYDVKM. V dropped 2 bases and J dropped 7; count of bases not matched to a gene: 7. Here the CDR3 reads CASSLMEGAREKLFF. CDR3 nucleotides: TGTGCCAGCAGTTTAATGGAGGGGGCGCGTGAAAAACTGTTTTTT.

The CDR3 sequence: CASSESDGKTPSYGYTF. CDR3 nucleotide sequence: TGTGCCAGCAGTGAGTCCGATGGCAAGACACCTTCCTATGGCTACACCTTC. The genes are TRBV6-1 and TRBJ1-2; D not certain. Germline values: CDR1 MNHNS, CDR2 SASEGT. The CDR3 covers 17 residues. V was pared by 3 bases and J by 4 bases, with 21 bases between.

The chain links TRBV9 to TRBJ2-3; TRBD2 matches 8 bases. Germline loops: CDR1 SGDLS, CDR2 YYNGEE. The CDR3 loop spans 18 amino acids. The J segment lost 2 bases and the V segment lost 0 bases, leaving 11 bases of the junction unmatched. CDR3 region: CASSVDTGGGRLTDTQYF. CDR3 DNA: TGTGCCAGCAGCGTAGATACTGGAGGCGGGAGGCTCACAGATACGCAGTATTTT.

DNA for the CDR3: TGTGCCAGCAGCTTAACCCGTCGACTAGCGGAATCTAGCACAGATACGCAGTATTTT. Translation gives CASSLTRRLAESSTDTQYF. The chain uses TRBV11-2 and TRBJ2-3, with 9 bases matching TRBD2. The V and J ends lost 2 bases and 0 bases, in that order; junction bases with no gene match: 12. This CDR3 has 19 amino acids. The germline V gene has CDR1 SGHAT and CDR2 FQNNGV.

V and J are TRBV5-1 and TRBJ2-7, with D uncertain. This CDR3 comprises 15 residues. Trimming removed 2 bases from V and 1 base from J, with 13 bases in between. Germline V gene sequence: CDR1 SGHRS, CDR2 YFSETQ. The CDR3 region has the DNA TGCGCCAGCAGCTTCCAACCTACTGAATCCTACGAGCAGTACTTC. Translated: CASSFQPTESYEQYF. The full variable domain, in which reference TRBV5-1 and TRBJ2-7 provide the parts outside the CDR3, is KAGVTQTPRYLIKTRGQQVTLSCSPISGHRSVSWYQQTPGQGLQFLFEYFSETQRNKGNFPGRFSGRQFSNSRSEMNVSTLELGDSALYLCASSFQPTESYEQYFGPGTRLTVT.

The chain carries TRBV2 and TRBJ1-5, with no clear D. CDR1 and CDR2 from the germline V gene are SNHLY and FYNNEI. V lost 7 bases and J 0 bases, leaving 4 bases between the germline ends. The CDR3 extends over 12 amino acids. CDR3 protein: CASNYSNQPQHF. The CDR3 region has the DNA TGTGCCAGCAACTATAGCAATCAGCCCCAGCATTTT.

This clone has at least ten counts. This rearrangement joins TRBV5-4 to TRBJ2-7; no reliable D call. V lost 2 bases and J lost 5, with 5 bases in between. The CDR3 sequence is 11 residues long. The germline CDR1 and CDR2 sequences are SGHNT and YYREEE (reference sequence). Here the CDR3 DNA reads TGTGCCAGCAGCTTCCGGGACGAGCAGTACTTC. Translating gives CASSFRDEQYF.

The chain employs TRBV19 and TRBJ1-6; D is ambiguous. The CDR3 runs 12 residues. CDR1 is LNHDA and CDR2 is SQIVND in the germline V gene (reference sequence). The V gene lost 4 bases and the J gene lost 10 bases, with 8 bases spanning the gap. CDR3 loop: CASSSKESPLHF. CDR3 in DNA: TGTGCCAGTAGTAGCAAGGAGTCACCCCTCCACTTT.